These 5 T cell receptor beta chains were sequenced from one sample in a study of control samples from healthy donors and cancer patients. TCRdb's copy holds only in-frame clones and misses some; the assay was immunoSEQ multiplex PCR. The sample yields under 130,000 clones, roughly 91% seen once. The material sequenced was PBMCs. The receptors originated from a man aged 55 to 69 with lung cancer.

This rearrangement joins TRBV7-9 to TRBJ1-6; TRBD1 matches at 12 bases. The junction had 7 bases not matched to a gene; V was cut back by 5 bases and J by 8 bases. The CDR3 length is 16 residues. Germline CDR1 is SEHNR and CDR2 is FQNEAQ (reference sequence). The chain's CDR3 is CASSPPGQGAYSPLHF. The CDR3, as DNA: TGTGCCAGCAGCCCGCCGGGACAGGGGGCTTATTCACCCCTCCACTTT. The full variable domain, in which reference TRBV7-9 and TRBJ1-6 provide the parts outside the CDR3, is DTGVSQNPRHKITKRGQNVTFRCDPISEHNRLYWYRQTLGQGPEFLTYFQNEAQLEKSRLLSDRFSAERPKGSFSTLEIQRTEQGDSAMYLCASSPPGQGAYSPLHFGNGTRLTVT.

CDR3 residues: CASSSSRQGNTEAFF. CDR3 nucleotides: TGTGCCAGCAGTTCTTCCCGACAGGGGAACACTGAAGCTTTCTTT. The chain employs TRBV6-5 and TRBJ1-1; TRBD1 matches at 7 bases. This CDR3 has 15 residues. Losses at the gene ends were 4 bases for V and 1 base for J; bases not matched to a gene: 6. CDR1 MNHEY and CDR2 SVGAGI come from the germline V gene.

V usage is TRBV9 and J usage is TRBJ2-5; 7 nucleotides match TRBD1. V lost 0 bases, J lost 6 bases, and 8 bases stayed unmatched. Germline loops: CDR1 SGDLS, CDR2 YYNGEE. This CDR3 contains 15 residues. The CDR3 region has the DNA TGTGCCAGCAGCGTAGACAGGGGAGAGCGGAAGACCCAGTACTTC. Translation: CASSVDRGERKTQYF.

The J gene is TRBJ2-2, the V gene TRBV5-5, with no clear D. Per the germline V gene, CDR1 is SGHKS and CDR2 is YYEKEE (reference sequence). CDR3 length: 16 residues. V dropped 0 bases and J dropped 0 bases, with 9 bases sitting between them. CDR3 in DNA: TGTGCCAGCAGCTTGGTTAGTTCCGCGAACACCGGGGAGCTGTTTTTT. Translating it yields CASSLVSSANTGELFF.

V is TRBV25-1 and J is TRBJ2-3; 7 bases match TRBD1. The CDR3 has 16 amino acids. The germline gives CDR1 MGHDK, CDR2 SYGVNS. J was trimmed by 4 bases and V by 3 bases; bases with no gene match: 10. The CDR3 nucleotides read TGTGCCAGCAGTGAGGGGCGACAGGGAGATTCAGATACGCAGTATTTT. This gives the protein CASSEGRQGDSDTQYF.